The text below deals with one T cell receptor beta chain. Its specificity is unknown. The entry originates in a study of post-analysis software for immune sequencing data. The study, taken as a whole, reports: Patients used roughly five TRBV segments, including TRBV5-6, TRBV5-1 and TRBV20-1, more often than controls.

The authors incorporated unique molecular identifiers into the TCR beta cDNA libraries. TCRdb redid the calling of the PCR reads with MiXCR, one entry per CDR3 protein. The sample shows hundreds of thousands of distinct CDR3 sequences, 25% to 30% of them seen only once. V lost 6 bases to trimming and J lost 3 bases, with 10 bases between them. The CDR3 runs 13 residues. Germline loops: CDR1 LNHDA, CDR2 SQIVND (reference sequence). The sample consisted of blood. The rearrangement joins TRBV19 to TRBJ2-3, with D unclear. The clonotype originates from a girl under 18 with multiple sclerosis. Written as DNA, the CDR3 is TGTGCCAGTAGGACACAAACGACAGATACGCAGTATTTT. Translating gives CASRTQTTDTQYF.